The rows below give T cell receptor beta chains drawn from one sample of a study of blood T cell repertoires in COVID-19. Method: immunoSEQ multiplex PCR; TCRdb's copy keeps in-frame clones and lacks some. This table holds some 130,000 clones, around four fifths found once. Sequencing used peripheral blood. These receptors were collected from a man between 60 and 75 years old who had recovered from COVID-19. Both conserved end residues are part of each CDR3. Each record gives: CDR3 DNA, CDR3 protein, clone size, V gene, D gene, CDR3 length, J gene. D genes are given only for firm matches. Rows give clone size only sometimes, using once, few, many, or a class for an expanded clone.

TGTGCCAGCAGTGAAAACAGGGGGTGGAGCGAGCAGTACTTC,CASSENRGWSEQYF,many,TRBV6-1,TRBD1,14,TRBJ2-7
TGTGCCAGCTCTCAAAGCGGGGGATCTGTGACAGATACGCAGTATTTT,CASSQSGGSVTDTQYF,once,TRBV11-3,TRBD2,16,TRBJ2-3
TGTGCCAGCAGGACACAGGGGGCGCAGGAGCAGTTCTTC,CASRTQGAQEQFF,.,TRBV6-5,TRBD1,13,TRBJ2-1
TGCGCCAGCAGCCCGATTGTGTCGGGAGGGAGCACAGATACGCAGTATTTT,CASSPIVSGGSTDTQYF,once,TRBV4-3,TRBD2,17,TRBJ2-3
TGTGCCAGCAGTGGACAGGGGTACGAGCAGTACTTC,CASSGQGYEQYF,.,TRBV5-4,TRBD1,12,TRBJ2-7
TGCGCCAGCAGTGAGTCCGGGGCGGGAGGGCCTGCCGGGGAGCTGTTTTTT,CASSESGAGGPAGELFF,.,TRBV10-1,TRBD2,17,TRBJ2-2
TGTGCCAGCTCACCGCAGATCGGGATTCCCAATCAGCCCCAGCATTTT,CASSPQIGIPNQPQHF,few,TRBV18,.,16,TRBJ1-5
TGTGCCATCAGTTCTAGCGGGACAGGCACAGATACGCAGTATTTT,CAISSSGTGTDTQYF,.,TRBV10-3,TRBD2,15,TRBJ2-3
TGTGCCAGCAGCGTAAATAGGGGGACACCTTTCAATGGCTACACCTTC,CASSVNRGTPFNGYTF,.,TRBV7-2,.,16,TRBJ1-2
TGTGCCAGCAGTCACACGATCGCCGGGGAGCTGTTTTTT,CASSHTIAGELFF,.,TRBV12-3/TRBV12-4,.,13,TRBJ2-2
TGTGCCAGCAGTGAATTGACAGGGGGCCTTGAAAAACTGTTTTTT,CASSELTGGLEKLFF,.,TRBV6-1,TRBD1,15,TRBJ1-4
TGTGCCAGCAGCGTGCGGGGGGCCACAGATACGCAGTATTTT,CASSVRGATDTQYF,.,TRBV7-3,TRBD2,14,TRBJ2-3
TGTGCCAGTAGTATTGGCAGGGGTACGCACAATGAGCAGTTCTTC,CASSIGRGTHNEQFF,.,TRBV19,.,15,TRBJ2-1
TGTGCCAGCAGCCCTTCGGGGTCCCCGGGAGGCTACACCTTC,CASSPSGSPGGYTF,.,TRBV2,.,14,TRBJ1-2
TGCGCCAGCAGCTTCCCCGGGGTGGGATATACAGATACGCAGTATTTT,CASSFPGVGYTDTQYF,.,TRBV5-1,.,16,TRBJ2-3
TGTGCCAGCAGACCGGACAGGGGTCAGCCCCAGCATTTT,CASRPDRGQPQHF,.,TRBV28,TRBD1,13,TRBJ1-5
TGTGCCAGCAGCTTAGTTGGACTAGCGGGAGACGAGCAGTACTTC,CASSLVGLAGDEQYF,.,TRBV11-2,TRBD2,15,TRBJ2-7
TGTGCCAGCAGTGAACCGGGGGAAGCGTCTGGAAACACCATATATTTT,CASSEPGEASGNTIYF,.,TRBV6-1,.,16,TRBJ1-3
TGCAGTGCTAGTAGGGGCCGTACTGAAGCTTTCTTT,CSASRGRTEAFF,.,TRBV20-1,.,12,TRBJ1-1
TGTGCCAGCAGTTTAGGCCAGGGGGTGTCCACCGGGGAGCTGTTTTTT,CASSLGQGVSTGELFF,.,TRBV28,TRBD1,16,TRBJ2-2
TGTGCCAGCAGTGGCGGGACGGGGAGCTCTGGGGCCAACGTCCTGACTTTC,CASSGGTGSSGANVLTF,.,TRBV27,.,17,TRBJ2-6
TGTGCCAGCAGTTCCCGGGGACTAGCGGGAGGAAGAGAGACCCAGTACTTC,CASSSRGLAGGRETQYF,.,TRBV6-2/TRBV6-3,TRBD2,17,TRBJ2-5
TGTGCCAGCAGTTATCTATCGCCGGAGCAGTTCTTC,CASSYLSPEQFF,.,TRBV6-5,.,12,TRBJ2-1
TGTGCCAGCACTTTAGACGGAGACAATCAGCCCCAGCATTTT,CASTLDGDNQPQHF,once,TRBV28,.,14,TRBJ1-5
TGTGCCAGCAGCCAAGGGGAGGTTCCCGGGGAGCTGTTTTTT,CASSQGEVPGELFF,.,TRBV3-1/TRBV3-2,.,14,TRBJ2-2
TGTGCCAGCAGTCTCAGGGGAAGGACTGAAGCTTTCTTT,CASSLRGRTEAFF,once,TRBV6-5,.,13,TRBJ1-1
TGTGCCAGCAGTTTGGTACAGACCTACGAGCAGTACTTC,CASSLVQTYEQYF,.,TRBV12-3/TRBV12-4,.,13,TRBJ2-7
TGTGCCAGCAGTGGAGAGGAGCCCCAGCATTTT,CASSGEEPQHF,.,TRBV2,.,11,TRBJ1-5
TGTGCCAGCAGCCAAGGGGCTAGCGGGGGGAGGGAGCTGTTTTTT,CASSQGASGGRELFF,once,TRBV4-2,TRBD2,15,TRBJ2-2
TGTGCCAGCAGCGGCTCGCTGCAAGAGACCCAGTACTTC,CASSGSLQETQYF,.,TRBV5-4,.,13,TRBJ2-5
TGTGCCAGCAGCTTACGAAGGGGCACTGAAGCTTTCTTT,CASSLRRGTEAFF,.,TRBV7-2,.,13,TRBJ1-1
TGTGCCAGTACTAGGGACAGGGGCCTAAAGGAGCAGTTCTTC,CASTRDRGLKEQFF,.,TRBV19,TRBD1,14,TRBJ2-1
TGTGCCAGCAGCGGGGGACTATCAAACTACAATGAGCAGTTCTTC,CASSGGLSNYNEQFF,few,TRBV7-3,TRBD2,15,TRBJ2-1
TGTGCCTGGAGCCCCGGACAGGGCCTTGAAGCTTTCTTT,CAWSPGQGLEAFF,.,TRBV30,TRBD1,13,TRBJ1-1
TGTGCCAGCAGTGAAATGGGGGGGAGAAGCTACACCTTC,CASSEMGGRSYTF,.,TRBV6-1,.,13,TRBJ1-2